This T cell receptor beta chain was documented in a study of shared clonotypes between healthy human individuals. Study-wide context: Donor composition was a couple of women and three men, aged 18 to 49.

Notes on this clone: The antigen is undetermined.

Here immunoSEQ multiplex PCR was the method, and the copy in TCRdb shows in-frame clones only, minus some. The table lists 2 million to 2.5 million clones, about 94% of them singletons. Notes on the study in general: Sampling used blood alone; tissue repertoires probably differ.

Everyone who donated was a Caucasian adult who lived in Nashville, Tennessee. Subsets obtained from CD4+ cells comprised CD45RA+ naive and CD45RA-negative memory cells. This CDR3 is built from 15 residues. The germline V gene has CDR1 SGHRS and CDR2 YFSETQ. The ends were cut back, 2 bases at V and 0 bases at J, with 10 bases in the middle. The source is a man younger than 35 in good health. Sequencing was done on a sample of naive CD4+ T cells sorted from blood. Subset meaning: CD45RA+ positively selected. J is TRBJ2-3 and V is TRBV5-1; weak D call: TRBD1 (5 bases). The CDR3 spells CASSFSGSSTDTQYF. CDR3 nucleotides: TGCGCCAGCAGCTTTTCAGGGTCTAGCACAGATACGCAGTATTTT.